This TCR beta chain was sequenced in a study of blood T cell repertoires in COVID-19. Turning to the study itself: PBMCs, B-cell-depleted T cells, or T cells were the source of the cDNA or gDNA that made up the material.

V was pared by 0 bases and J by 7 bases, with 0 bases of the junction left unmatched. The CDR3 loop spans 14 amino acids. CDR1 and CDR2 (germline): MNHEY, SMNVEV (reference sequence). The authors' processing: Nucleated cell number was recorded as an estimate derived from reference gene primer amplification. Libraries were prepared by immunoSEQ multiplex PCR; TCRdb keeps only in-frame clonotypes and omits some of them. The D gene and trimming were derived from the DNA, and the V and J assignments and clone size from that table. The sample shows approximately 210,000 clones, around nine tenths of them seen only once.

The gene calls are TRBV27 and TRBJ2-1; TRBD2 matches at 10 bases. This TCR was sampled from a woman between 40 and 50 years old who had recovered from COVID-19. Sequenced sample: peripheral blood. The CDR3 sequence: CASSLSTSGNEQFF. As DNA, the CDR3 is TGTGCCAGCAGTTTATCGACTAGCGGGAATGAGCAGTTCTTC.